Here is one T cell receptor (beta chain) with its context. In the original processing: How many nucleated cells were present was estimated from reference gene primer amplification. Clones were read by immunoSEQ multiplex PCR, and TCRdb kept only the in-frame ones, dropping some. That table is the source of V, J and clone size, and D and trimming were worked out from the DNA. The table shows roughly 120,000 clones, with 90% occurring only once. This CDR3 has 16 amino acids. J gave up 3 bases and V 5 bases, and 11 bases lay outside the gene matches. The sample is drawn from a study of blood T cell repertoires in COVID-19. Study in general: Samples came from the United States, Italy and Spain, spanning acute and convalescent COVID-19. PBMCs, B-cell-depleted T cells, or T cells provided the cDNA or gDNA that made up the material.

The sequenced sample consisted of peripheral blood. The TCR comes from a man in his fifties or sixties with active COVID-19. The chain uses TRBV5-3 and TRBJ1-3, with TRBD1 identical over 7 bases. TRBV5-3 is labeled an ORF, and its function is uncertain. CDR3 nucleotide sequence: TGTGCCAGAAGGAATGGGAACAGGGGCGGTGGAAACACCATATATTTT. Amino acids: CARRNGNRGGGNTIYF.